This T cell receptor beta chain originates from a study of regulatory T cells in long-lasting Graves disease. Study results and limitations: Patients whose Graves' disease persisted exhibited lower TCR diversity than those newly diagnosed.

Arm-PCR of CDR3 regions and iRepertoire HTBI primers were the basis on which TCR beta libraries were built. Authors' data handling: Overall, samples carried approximately 60 TRBV and around 13 TRBJ segments. TCRdb processed the multiplex PCR reads anew with MiXCR; each CDR3 protein has one entry. The V and J calls and clone size are TCRdb's, not the authors'. The sample carries around 400,000 distinct CDR3 sequences, 15% to 19% recorded once. This clonotype was seen at least ten times. Its specificity is not known. Time point indicated: newly diagnosed GD, antithyroid drugs for less than 3 months. PBMCs provided the RNA from which the TCR library was made. The CDR3 contains 16 residues. Between the trimmed V and J ends, which lost 5 bases and 0 bases, there was a span of 14 bases. Germline CDR1 SGHTA, CDR2 FQGNSA.

This chain joins TRBV7-2 and TRBJ2-4; perhaps TRBD2 as D (5 bases). The source material was peripheral blood mononuclear cells (PBMCs), sampled at new diagnosis, from a patient treated with antithyroid drugs. This TCR derives from a female donor with Graves disease. CDR3 region: CASSDPLGVAKNIQYF. CDR3 DNA: TGTGCCAGCAGCGATCCGCTGGGAGTAGCCAAAAACATTCAGTACTTC.